These T cell receptor beta chains were read from a single sample in a study of blood T cell repertoires in COVID-19. Measured with immunoSEQ multiplex PCR; TCRdb has only the in-frame clones, and not every one. The table shows 150,000 to 200,000 clones, with around 80% occurring only once. Sequences were obtained from PBMCs or T cells enriched from blood (not recorded which). The receptors were gathered from a man aged 40-49 years who had recovered from COVID-19. Both conserved end residues are part of each CDR3. D genes are given only for firm matches. Clone size is shown for a subset of rows, as once, few, many or a class of expanded clone.

NA	TRBV14	TRBJ2-2	NA	CASSQERAGNTGELFF	TGTGCCAGCAGCCAAGAGAGAGCAGGGAACACCGGGGAGCTGTTTTTT
few	TRBV3-1/TRBV3-2	TRBJ1-2	NA	CASSQDRSYGYTF	TGTGCCAGCAGCCAAGACAGGTCCTATGGCTACACCTTC
NA	TRBV7-2	TRBJ2-7	TRBD1	CASSIGQGAYEQYF	TGTGCCAGCAGCATAGGACAGGGGGCTTACGAGCAGTACTTC
NA	TRBV5-6	TRBJ1-1	TRBD1	CASRRQGFGSTEAFF	TGTGCCAGCAGACGACAGGGCTTCGGATCAACTGAAGCTTTCTTT
once	TRBV30	TRBJ1-3	TRBD1	CAWSAGTALGNTIYF	TGTGCCTGGAGTGCAGGGACAGCTCTCGGAAACACCATATATTTT
NA	TRBV5-4	TRBJ1-2	NA	CASSPSPGQPYGYTF	TGTGCCAGCAGCCCGTCTCCCGGACAGCCCTATGGCTACACCTTC
NA	TRBV19	TRBJ2-1	NA	CASSLGTPSYNEQFF	TGTGCCAGTAGTCTCGGGACACCTTCCTACAATGAGCAGTTCTTC
once	TRBV9	TRBJ2-5	NA	CASSVGAQGRETQYF	TGTGCCAGCAGCGTAGGGGCCCAGGGGCGGGAGACCCAGTACTTC
NA	TRBV9	TRBJ2-3	TRBD1	CASRTGTADTQYF	TGTGCCAGCAGGACAGGGACCGCGGATACGCAGTATTTT
NA	TRBV12-3/TRBV12-4	TRBJ1-2	NA	CAIPRPGMRGYTF	TGTGCCATCCCACGGCCGGGGATGAGGGGCTACACCTTC
NA	TRBV27	TRBJ2-3	TRBD1	CASGWTGTQYF	TGTGCCAGCGGATGGACAGGCACGCAGTATTTT